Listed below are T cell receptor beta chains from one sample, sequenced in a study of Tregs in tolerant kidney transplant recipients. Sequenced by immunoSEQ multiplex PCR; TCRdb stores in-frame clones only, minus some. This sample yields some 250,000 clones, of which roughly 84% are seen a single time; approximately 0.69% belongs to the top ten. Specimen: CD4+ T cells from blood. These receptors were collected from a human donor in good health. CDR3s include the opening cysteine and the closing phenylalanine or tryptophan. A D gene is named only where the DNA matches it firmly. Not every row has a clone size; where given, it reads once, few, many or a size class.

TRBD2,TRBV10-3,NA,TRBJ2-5,TGTGCCATCAGTGAGAGCGGGAGCTGGGAGACCCAGTACTTC,CAISESGSWETQYF
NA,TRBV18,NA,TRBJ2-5,TGTGCCAGCTCACCAAACCCAGGGGTACAAGAGACCCAGTACTTC,CASSPNPGVQETQYF
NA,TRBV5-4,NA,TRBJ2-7,TGTGCCAGCAGCTTGGTGTGGGGGAACGAGCAGTACTTC,CASSLVWGNEQYF
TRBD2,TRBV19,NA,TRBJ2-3,TGTGCCAGTAGTGCACACCCCGAAGGGAGCGGGAGGTCTGATACGCAGTATTTT,CASSAHPEGSGRSDTQYF
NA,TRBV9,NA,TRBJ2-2,TGTGCCAGCAGCCCCCTTCCGCCTCCGAACACCGGGGAGCTGTTTTTT,CASSPLPPPNTGELFF
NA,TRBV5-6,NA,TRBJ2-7,TGTGCCAGCAGCTCCCTCTTGGGGGGATACTACGAGCAGTACTTC,CASSSLLGGYYEQYF
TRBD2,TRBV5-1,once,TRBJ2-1,TGCGCCAGCAGCCTCCGGATATCGGCTAGCGGGAGGGTTAATGAGCAGTTCTTC,CASSLRISASGRVNEQFF
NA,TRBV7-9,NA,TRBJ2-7,TGTGCCAGCATCAAAGGGGGTAGCTGGGCCTACGAGCAGTACTTC,CASIKGGSWAYEQYF
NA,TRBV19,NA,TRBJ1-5,TGTGCCAGTGGGACGGTGGACGATCAGCCCCAGCATTTT,CASGTVDDQPQHF
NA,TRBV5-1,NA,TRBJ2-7,TGCGCCAGCAGTGACCAGGGACCCCCCTACGAGCAGTACTTC,CASSDQGPPYEQYF
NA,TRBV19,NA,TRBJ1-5,TGTGCCAGTAGTTTAACGGGGGAGGGAAATCAGCCCCAGCATTTT,CASSLTGEGNQPQHF
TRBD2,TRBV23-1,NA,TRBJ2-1,TGCGCCAGCAGTCACACCTGGACTAGCGTCGACTCCACCCCCTCCTACAATGAGCAGTTCTTC,CASSHTWTSVDSTPSYNEQFF
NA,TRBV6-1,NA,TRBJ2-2,TGTGCCAGCAGTGAATTGCAGGGCGGGGAGCTGTTTTTT,CASSELQGGELFF
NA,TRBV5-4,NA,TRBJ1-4,TGTGCCAGCAGTTCCACCAGAGATAGGGAAAAACTGTTTTTT,CASSSTRDREKLFF
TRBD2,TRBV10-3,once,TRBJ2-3,TGTGCCATCAGGACTAGCGGGTGGTACAACACAGATACGCAGTATTTT,CAIRTSGWYNTDTQYF
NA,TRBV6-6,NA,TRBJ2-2,TGTGCCTCCCGCCCGACCTTAGGGGGGGAGCTGTTTTTT,CASRPTLGGELFF
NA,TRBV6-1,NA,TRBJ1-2,TGTGCCAGCAGTGAAAGAAAGACGGTCTATGGCTACACCTTC,CASSERKTVYGYTF
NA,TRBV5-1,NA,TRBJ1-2,TGCGCCAGCAGCGGGGACATTTCCGCGTACACCTTC,CASSGDISAYTF
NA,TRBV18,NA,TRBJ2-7,TGTGCCAGCTCACCAACACACAGGGTTGAGCAGTACTTC,CASSPTHRVEQYF
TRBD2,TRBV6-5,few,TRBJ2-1,TGTGCCAGCAGTAGCGGGAGGGCCTATGAGCAGTTCTTC,CASSSGRAYEQFF
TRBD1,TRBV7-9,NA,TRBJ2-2,TGTGCCAGCAGCTTTTGGCAGGGGGCCGGGGAGCTGTTTTTT,CASSFWQGAGELFF
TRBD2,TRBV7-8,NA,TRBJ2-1,TGTGCCAGCAGCTTAGGGGCCGTGACTAGCGGGAGCCATGAGCAGTTCTTC,CASSLGAVTSGSHEQFF
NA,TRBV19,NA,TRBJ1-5,TGTGCCAGTAGATGGCGGTATAGCAATCAGCCCCAGCATTTT,CASRWRYSNQPQHF
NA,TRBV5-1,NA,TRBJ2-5,TGCGCCAGCAGCTTAGAGGGAAAAGAGACCCAGTACTTC,CASSLEGKETQYF
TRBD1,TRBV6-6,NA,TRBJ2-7,TGTGCCAGCAGTTATGGGACAGGAGGATCCTACGAGCAGTACTTC,CASSYGTGGSYEQYF
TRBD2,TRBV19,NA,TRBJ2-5,TGTGCCAGTAGTAGACTAGCGGGAGGCTACCTTAAAGAGACCCAGTACTTC,CASSRLAGGYLKETQYF
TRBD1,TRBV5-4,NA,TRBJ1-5,TGTGCCAGCAGCTACGGACAGGACAATCAGCCCCAGCATTTT,CASSYGQDNQPQHF
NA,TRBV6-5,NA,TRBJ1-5,TGTGCCAGCGACCTACAGGGAATAGGCAATCAGCCCCAGCATTTT,CASDLQGIGNQPQHF
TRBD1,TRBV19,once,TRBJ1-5,TGTGCCAGTAGCAACCCCGGACAGGCTAGCCATCAGCCCCAGCATTTT,CASSNPGQASHQPQHF
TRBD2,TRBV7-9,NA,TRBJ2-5,TGTGCCAGCAGTCTGGGGGGGTTACAGACCCAGTACTTC,CASSLGGLQTQYF
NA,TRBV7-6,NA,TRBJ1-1,TGTGCCAGCAGCTTGGGACCCTTCCACACTGAAGCTTTCTTT,CASSLGPFHTEAFF
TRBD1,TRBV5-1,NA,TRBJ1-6,TGCGCCAGCAGCTTGGGGGGGACAGGGAATTCACCCCTCCACTTT,CASSLGGTGNSPLHF
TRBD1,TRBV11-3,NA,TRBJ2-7,TGTGCCAGCAGCTTAGATTACGGACAGGGCCATCGGGAGCAGTACTTC,CASSLDYGQGHREQYF
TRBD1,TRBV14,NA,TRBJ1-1,TGTGCCAGCAGCCCGTGGCAGGGGGTGGACACTGAAGCTTTCTTT,CASSPWQGVDTEAFF
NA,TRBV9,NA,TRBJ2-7,TGTGCCAGCAGCGCAGACCTCGAGGGACCCTACGAGCAGTACTTC,CASSADLEGPYEQYF